The present TCR beta chain was sequenced within a study of blood T cell repertoires in COVID-19. Study-wide context: Donors in the United States, Italy and Spain gave samples during acute or convalescent COVID-19. From T cells, B-cell-depleted T cells, or PBMCs came the material, which was cDNA or gDNA.

Per the germline V gene, CDR1 is LGHNA and CDR2 is YNFKEQ. This CDR3 comprises 17 residues. In the source study's methods: Researchers report that nucleated cell counts were estimated from reference gene primer amplification. The repertoire was sequenced with immunoSEQ multiplex PCR; TCRdb's copy has only in-frame clones and lacks some. V and J calls and clone size come straight from that table; D and trimming were deduced from the DNA. The sample records roughly 25,000 clones, 75% to 90% being singletons. In the case of this clone: The junction and the germline gene differ at one end; a read error may be behind it.

Sequenced material: peripheral blood. This sequence joins TRBV4-2 and TRBJ2-5; 9 bases align to TRBD1. The origin of this receptor is a human donor in a cohort sampled during active COVID-19. The CDR3 loop is CASSQGTGNSGQETQYF. The CDR3 region has the DNA TGTGCCAGCAGTCAAGGGACAGGGAATTCTGGACAAGAGACCCAGTACTTC.